The 21 T cell receptor beta chains reported below all come from one sample, sequenced in a study of response to subunit inactivated influenza vaccine. TCRdb used MiXCR to reprocess the RT-PCR reads, holding one entry per CDR3 protein. The sample lists hundreds of thousands of distinct CDR3 sequences, approximately 14% occurring once. Sequences were derived from PBMCs from blood, sampled 12 days after vaccination. The receptors originated from a man in his forties or fifties who received an inactivated influenza vaccine.

This clonotype showed up many times. This chain connects TRBV12-3 or TRBV12-4 to TRBJ2-7, with D perhaps matching TRBD2 (6 bases). The length of the CDR3 is 13 residues. Trimming removed 3 bases from V and 6 bases from J, with 12 bases in between. The CDR3 loop reads CASSFGGWPEQYF. The CDR3 nucleotides read TGTGCCAGCAGTTTCGGGGGTTGGCCCGAGCAGTACTTC.

The V gene is TRBV5-6, the J gene TRBJ1-3; D is undetermined. CDR3 size: 16 residues. The germline gives CDR1 SGHDT, CDR2 YYEEEE. The V end was cut by 0 bases, the J end by 4 bases, with 14 bases between. The CDR3 DNA follows: TGTGCCAGCAGCTTGGAAGGGTATCGGTCGGGAAACACCATATATTTT. This gives the protein CASSLEGYRSGNTIYF.

This clonotype has a count of ten or more. The chain uses TRBV11-1 and TRBJ2-4; TRBD1 matches at 12 bases. Germline V gene data show CDR1 as SGHAT and CDR2 as FQDESV (reference sequence). This CDR3 has 15 residues. V gave up 5 bases and J gave up 7 bases; unmatched junction bases: 6. CDR3 region: CASSVGTGGRNIQYF. The CDR3 nucleotides are TGTGCCAGCAGCGTGGGGACAGGGGGCAGGAACATTCAGTACTTC.

This clonotype was picked up one time. The gene calls are TRBV11-2 and TRBJ2-3; 16 positions agree with TRBD2. CDR1 SGHAT and CDR2 FQNNGV come from the germline V gene. The CDR3 is 20 residues long. Trimming at V came to 4 bases and at J to 1 base, leaving 11 bases not matched to a gene. The CDR3 sequence: CASSSNRGLAGGRRTDTQYF. Here the CDR3 DNA reads TGTGCCAGCAGCTCCAACCGGGGACTAGCGGGGGGGCGTCGCACAGATACGCAGTATTTT.

This clonotype occurred a few times. The chain employs TRBV20-1 and TRBJ2-1; D tentatively reads TRBD1 or TRBD2 (5 bases each). The CDR3 runs 14 residues. Germline CDR1 reads DFQATT; CDR2 reads SNEGSKA (reference sequence). Trimming removed 6 bases at V and 12 bases at J, with 24 bases between. In DNA, the CDR3 is TGCAGTGCCAGGGACCGCCCTTTGACTGAGTGGCAGTTCTTC. Its translation: CSARDRPLTEWQFF.

The gene calls are TRBV25-1 and TRBJ2-6; TRBD1 matches 9 bases. Germline V gene data show CDR1 as MGHDK and CDR2 as SYGVNS. V shed 3 bases, J shed 1 base, and the junction held 10 bases outside the gene matches. This CDR3 contains 19 residues. The CDR3 region has the DNA TGTGCCAGCAGTGAGGGCCCCGGGACAGGGCCTTCTGGGGCCAACGTCCTGACTTTC. It yields the protein CASSEGPGTGPSGANVLTF.

On this clonotype itself: A junction end diverges from the germline sequence, so it may reflect a read error. The chain employs TRBV6-6 and TRBJ2-2, with D possibly being TRBD1 (6 bases). Per the germline V gene, CDR1 is MNHNY and CDR2 is SVGAGI (reference sequence). The CDR3 consists of 13 residues. DNA of the CDR3: TGTGCCGGCAGTGCACAGGGTACCGGGGAGCTGTTTTTT. It translates to CAGSAQGTGELFF.

The rearrangement uses TRBV6-1 and TRBJ2-7; possible D gene TRBD2, 6 bases. Trimming removed 6 bases from V and 0 bases from J, with 15 bases in between. The CDR3 is 15 amino acids. Germline V gene sequence: CDR1 MNHNS, CDR2 SASEGT. The CDR3 protein is CASRNGGAHSYEQYF. Written as DNA, the CDR3 is TGTGCCAGCAGAAACGGAGGGGCCCACTCCTACGAGCAGTACTTC.

This clonotype has only a few counts. The chain uses TRBV7-2 and TRBJ2-1, with 8 bases identical to TRBD1. The CDR3 covers 17 residues. Trimming took 1 base from V and 2 from J; bases not matched to a gene: 7. Germline values: CDR1 SGHTA, CDR2 FQGNSA. CDR3 sequence reads: CASSLVRGQGTYNEQFF. For the CDR3, the DNA is TGTGCCAGCAGCTTAGTACGCGGACAGGGTACCTACAATGAGCAGTTCTTC.

This clonotype was detected only a few times. The chain joins TRBV6-2 or TRBV6-3 to TRBJ1-4; TRBD1 might be the D (5 bases). The CDR3 is made up of 15 amino acids. In germline, CDR1 is MNHEY, CDR2 SVGEGT. V was cut by 9 bases and J by 3 bases, with 17 bases left in between. The DNA for the CDR3 is TGTGCCAGTTCCCGGGACGCGGCGGCTAATGAAAAACTGTTTTTT. This codes for CASSRDAAANEKLFF.

This clonotype showed up just a few times. The J gene is TRBJ2-7, the V gene TRBV4-2; D uncertain. CDR1 is LGHNA and CDR2 is YNFKEQ in the germline V gene. The V and J ends lost 0 bases and 6 bases respectively, with 12 bases between them. The CDR3 spans 14 residues. The CDR3 nucleotides are TGTGCCAGCAGCCAAGAGGGTCTGTTCCGCGAGCAGTACTTC. Encoded protein: CASSQEGLFREQYF.

The chain joins TRBV10-1 to TRBJ2-2; 7 nucleotides match TRBD1. The CDR3 runs 12 residues. Germline CDR1 and CDR2: WNHNN and SYGVQD (reference sequence). Trimming at V came to 10 bases and at J to 6 bases, leaving 5 bases not matched to a gene. This CDR3 reads CATAQGAGELFF. CDR3 nucleotide sequence: TGCGCCACCGCCCAGGGGGCCGGGGAGCTGTTTTTT.

The table lists this clonotype with a few counts. This chain links TRBV9 with TRBJ2-1; TRBD2 agrees at 9 bases. The CDR3 spans 14 residues. Germline CDR1 SGDLS, CDR2 YYNGEE. The J segment lost 6 bases and the V segment lost 4 bases, leaving 5 bases of the junction unmatched. Here the CDR3 reads CASSQGTSTNEQFF. The CDR3 DNA follows: TGTGCCAGCAGCCAGGGGACTAGCACCAATGAGCAGTTCTTC.

The chain is built from TRBV10-3 and TRBJ2-2, with D possibly called TRBD1 or TRBD2 (6 bases each). The CDR3 covers 18 residues. Germline assignment: CDR1 ENHRY and CDR2 SYGVKD. Trimming pared 0 bases from V and 0 bases from J, leaving 14 bases between. CDR3 protein: CAISESLSGASNTGELFF. The CDR3 DNA reads TGTGCCATCAGTGAGTCGCTATCGGGGGCCTCGAACACCGGGGAGCTGTTTTTT.

There are a few counts of this clonotype. The J gene is TRBJ2-5, the V gene TRBV7-2; 7 nucleotides line up with TRBD2. The CDR3 contains 13 residues. Germline trimming cut 8 bases from V and 4 bases from J; bases unmatched to any gene: 7. Germline V CDR1 and CDR2: SGHTA, FQGNSA. The CDR3 sequence: CASRTAGVETQYF. The CDR3 DNA follows: TGTGCCAGCCGGACGGCGGGGGTAGAGACCCAGTACTTC.

V and J are TRBV27 and TRBJ2-2; D is ambiguous. This CDR3 has 17 amino acids. V shed 5 bases and J shed 1 base, with 17 bases lying between them. Germline V gene sequence: CDR1 MNHEY, CDR2 SMNVEV (reference sequence). Here the CDR3 reads CASSPLWGFGNTGELFF. As DNA, the CDR3 is TGTGCCAGCAGTCCCCTGTGGGGATTCGGGAACACCGGGGAGCTGTTTTTT.

This clonotype has a count of ten or more. The V and J genes are TRBV7-2 and TRBJ2-5, with D perhaps matching TRBD2 (6 bases). The CDR3 is made up of 14 amino acids. V lost 2 bases and J lost 4, with 11 bases in between. The V gene's germline CDR1 is SGHTA and CDR2 FQGNSA. CDR3 in DNA: TGTGCCAGCAGCTTAACGGGAGAGGTAGAGACCCAGTACTTC. Protein product: CASSLTGEVETQYF.

The rearrangement uses TRBV11-1 and TRBJ2-5; 15 nucleotides agree with TRBD2. The J segment lost 1 base and the V segment lost 5 bases, leaving 14 bases of the junction unmatched. Germline V CDR1 and CDR2: SGHAT, FQDESV (reference sequence). The CDR3 has 20 residues. CDR3 bases: TGTGCCAGCAGCGCAGGACTAGCGGGAGGGCCGGAATTTCCCCAAGAGACCCAGTACTTC. Translated: CASSAGLAGGPEFPQETQYF. The full variable domain, rest sourced from reference TRBV11-1 and TRBJ2-5, is EAEVAQSPRYKITEKSQAVAFWCDPISGHATLYWYRQILGQGPELLVQFQDESVVDDSQLPKDRFSAERLKGVDSTLKIQPAELGDSAMYLCASSAGLAGGPEFPQETQYFGPGTRLLVL.

The CDR3: CASTPAGGSTDTQYF. In DNA, the CDR3 is TGTGCCAGCACCCCTGCCGGGGGTAGCACAGATACGCAGTATTTT. V usage is TRBV28 and J usage is TRBJ2-3; D possibly corresponds to TRBD2 (6 bases). This CDR3 spans 15 amino acids. Germline V gene lookup returns CDR1 MDHEN and CDR2 SYDVKM. V lost 7 bases to trimming and J lost 0 bases, with 14 bases between them.

This clonotype was detected a few times. This chain connects TRBV28 to TRBJ2-7, with unresolved D. This CDR3 region has 13 residues. Germline V gene lookup returns CDR1 MDHEN and CDR2 SYDVKM. The V end was cut by 7 bases, the J end by 2 bases, with 12 bases between. The CDR3 spells CASTSVVAYEQYF. The CDR3 coding sequence is TGTGCCAGCACTTCGGTCGTAGCCTACGAGCAGTACTTC.

This clonotype has only a few counts. This sequence joins TRBV5-6 and TRBJ2-5, with D unclear. The CDR3 runs 14 residues. CDR1 is SGHDT, CDR2 YYEEEE, per germline. Trimming stripped 0 bases from V and 5 bases from J, with 11 bases between. CDR3 sequence reads: CASSLVSATETQYF. The CDR3, as DNA: TGTGCCAGCAGCTTGGTTTCAGCGACGGAGACCCAGTACTTC. The variable domain in full, completed from reference TRBV5-6 and TRBJ2-5, reads DAGVTQSPTHLIKTRGQQVTLRCSPKSGHDTVSWYQQALGQGPQFIFQYYEEEERQRGNFPDRFSGHQFPNYSSELNVNALLLGDSALYLCASSLVSATETQYFGPGTRLLVL.